A single sample is the source of the 24 T cell receptor beta chains below, sequenced in a study of liver allograft versus peripheral blood T cells. For the study at large: The authors compared T cell receptor repertoires in transplanted livers with those in the peripheral blood of recipients.

TCRdb re-derived calls from the reads in MiXCR, one entry per CDR3 protein. The sample carries about 14,000 distinct CDR3 sequences, more than 20% recorded once. These TCRs come from a human patient who had a liver transplant. A subset of T cells may come from the graft donor.

This clonotype was detected a few times. The chain couples TRBV30 to TRBJ1-1; tentative D call: TRBD1 (6 bases). The length of the CDR3 is 16 residues. The V gene's germline CDR1 is GTSNPN and CDR2 SVGIG (reference sequence). Trimming pared 3 bases from V and 1 base from J, leaving 18 bases between. This chain's CDR3 is CAWRPRVRDKNTEAFF. The DNA of the CDR3 is TGTGCCTGGAGGCCCCGCGTGAGGGACAAGAACACTGAAGCTTTCTTT.

This clonotype was observed at least ten times. The J gene is TRBJ1-1, the V gene TRBV5-6, with TRBD1 identical over 8 bases. The germline CDR1 and CDR2 sequences are SGHDT and YYEEEE. Trimming at V came to 4 bases and at J to 0 bases, leaving 11 bases not matched to a gene. CDR3 size: 17 residues. This chain's CDR3 is CASSHNRGGGMNTEAFF. DNA for the CDR3: TGTGCCAGCAGCCATAACAGGGGGGGTGGCATGAACACTGAAGCTTTCTTT.

This clonotype is termed medium-sized. The gene calls are TRBV19 and TRBJ1-1; tentative D call: TRBD1 (6 bases). V lost 7 bases to trimming and J lost 7 bases, with 16 bases between them. In germline, CDR1 is LNHDA, CDR2 SQIVND (reference sequence). CDR3 length: 13 amino acids. CDR3 DNA: TGTGCCAGTAAAGCCGGCGGGGGGCTTGAAGCTTTCTTT. Protein sequence: CASKAGGGLEAFF. Using reference TRBV19 and TRBJ1-1 for the parts outside the CDR3, the full variable domain is DGGITQSPKYLFRKEGQNVTLSCEQNLNHDAMYWYRQDPGQGLRLIYYSQIVNDFQKGDIAEGYSVSREKKESFPLTVTSAQKNPTAFYLCASKAGGGLEAFFGQGTRLTVV.

In its sample, this clonotype is medium-sized. One junction end disagrees with the germline gene, perhaps due to a read error. This chain joins TRBV19 and TRBJ1-1; unclear D gene. CDR1 and CDR2 (germline): LNHDA, SQIVND (reference sequence). The CDR3 covers 16 residues. For the CDR3, the DNA is TGTGCCAGTAGTATAGGGCCTAGTCCCAGGAACCCTGAAGCTTTCTTT. It yields the protein CASSIGPSPRNPEAFF.

This clonotype came up many times. The J gene is TRBJ2-1, the V gene TRBV7-9; TRBD1 or TRBD2 may be the D gene (6 bases each). This CDR3 contains 15 residues. The V and J ends lost 5 bases and 0 bases respectively, with 11 bases between them. CDR1 and CDR2 from the germline V gene are SEHNR and FQNEAQ (reference sequence). The CDR3 is CASSRGASSYNEQFF. The CDR3 nucleotides read TGTGCCAGCAGCAGGGGGGCAAGCTCCTACAATGAGCAGTTCTTC.

A remark on this clonotype: This may stem from a read error, because a much larger clone lies one nucleotide away. The V and J genes are TRBV6-1 and TRBJ1-1, with 7 bases lining up with TRBD1. From germline, CDR1 is MNHNS and CDR2 SASEGT. The CDR3 length is 15 residues. In DNA form, the CDR3 reads TGTGCCAGCAGCCGGGGACAGACAATGAACTCTGAAGCTTTCTTT. Protein sequence: CASSRGQTMNSEAFF.

This chain links TRBV28 with TRBJ1-2; D gene ambiguous. The germline V gene encodes CDR1 MDHEN and CDR2 SYDVKM. The germline V and J ends were trimmed by 5 bases and 5 bases, with 6 bases remaining between them. The CDR3 is 11 residues long. CDR3 in amino acids: CASSTAYGYTF. Written as DNA, the CDR3 is TGTGCCAGCAGTACTGCGTATGGCTACACCTTC.

In its sample, this clonotype is medium-sized (0.01 to 0.1%). The V call is TRBV18, the J call TRBJ1-2; TRBD1 matches at 7 bases. The CDR3 is 16 amino acids. CDR1 is KGHSH, CDR2 LQKENI, per germline. After removal of 3 bases from V and 6 bases from J, the junction contained 13 bases not matched to a gene. CDR3 residues: CASSPFDEGTENGYTF. The DNA for the CDR3 is TGTGCCAGCTCACCGTTCGACGAGGGGACAGAGAATGGCTACACCTTC.

The gene calls are TRBV29-1 and TRBJ1-1; a weak D match, TRBD1 (5 bases). Germline CDR1 is SQVTM and CDR2 is ANQGSEA. The CDR3 contains 10 residues. V was trimmed by 6 bases and J by 8 bases, leaving 10 bases between them. In nucleotides, the CDR3 is TGCAGCGTGAGGGACGGGGAAGCTTTCTTT. Protein product: CSVRDGEAFF.

The chain recombines TRBV27 with TRBJ1-2; D perhaps matches TRBD1 (6 bases). V lost 1 base to trimming and J lost 7 bases, with 10 bases between them. This CDR3 region has 13 residues. CDR1 MNHEY and CDR2 SMNVEV come from the germline V gene (reference sequence). The CDR3: CASSLLGTSGYTF. CDR3 coding DNA: TGTGCCAGCAGTTTATTGGGGACAAGTGGCTACACCTTC.

This clonotype was counted many times. The gene calls are TRBV7-9 and TRBJ1-1; D may be TRBD1 (6 bases). CDR1 is SEHNR, CDR2 FQNEAQ, per germline (reference sequence). The CDR3 totals 15 residues. V gave up 6 bases and J gave up 1 base, with 15 bases separating them. As DNA, the CDR3 is TGTGCCAGCAGGGAACAAGGACAGAAGAACACTGAAGCTTTCTTT. It codes for CASREQGQKNTEAFF.

This clonotype was observed a few times. The chain joins TRBV5-6 to TRBJ1-2, with D unclear. Trimming shortened V by 2 bases and J by 14 bases, and 13 bases separated the two germline ends. Germline CDR1 reads SGHDT; CDR2 reads YYEEEE. This CDR3 is built from 11 residues. The CDR3 DNA is TGTGCCAGCAGCTTAAATGAATTAAATACCTTC. It yields the protein CASSLNELNTF.

There are many counts of this clonotype. J is TRBJ2-2 and V is TRBV30; 12 bases line up with TRBD2. CDR3 length: 16 amino acids. The germline gives CDR1 GTSNPN, CDR2 SVGIG (reference sequence). V trimming: 6 bases; J trimming: 6 bases; junction bases outside the gene matches: 11. CDR3 bases: TGTGCCTGCCCAGGTGCTAGCGGGGGGGCTCCCGGGGAGCTGTTTTTT. Protein sequence: CACPGASGGAPGELFF.

This clonotype has more than one count but fewer than ten. The chain has TRBV6-5 and TRBJ1-6; D gene ambiguous. From germline, CDR1 is MNHEY and CDR2 SVGAGI. Trimming left V 0 bases short and J 9 bases short, with 9 bases between. This CDR3 is 14 amino acids long. DNA of the CDR3: TGTGCCAGCAGTTACTCGAGGGCGTTTTCACCCCTCCACTTT. Translation gives CASSYSRAFSPLHF.

The rearrangement uses TRBV7-9 and TRBJ2-1; 7 nucleotides match TRBD2. V lost 0 bases and J lost 3; bases outside the gene matches: 2. This CDR3 comprises 15 residues. Germline CDR1 is SEHNR and CDR2 is FQNEAQ (reference sequence). CDR3 sequence (DNA): TGTGCCAGCAGCTTAGCGGGGGAGGGCTACAATGAGCAGTTCTTC. Its translation: CASSLAGEGYNEQFF.

The rearrangement joins TRBV6-6 to TRBJ1-2; 7 bases agree with TRBD1. CDR3 length equals 15 residues. V lost 5 bases to trimming and J lost 10 bases; unmatched junction nucleotides: 16. Germline V gives CDR1 MNHNY, CDR2 SVGAGI (reference sequence). The CDR3 coding sequence is TGTGCCAGCAGTCTCCCTCCCGGACAGGCGGCTGCCTACACCTTC. Its protein product is CASSLPPGQAAAYTF.

V usage is TRBV5-4 and J usage is TRBJ1-1; 10 bases are a match to TRBD1. The J segment lost 2 bases and the V segment lost 4 bases, leaving 8 bases of the junction unmatched. CDR3 size: 16 residues. CDR1 SGHNT and CDR2 YYREEE come from the germline V gene (reference sequence). The CDR3 loop reads CASSPGTGVLNTEAFF. Written as DNA, the CDR3 is TGTGCCAGCAGCCCGGGGACAGGGGTTCTAAACACTGAAGCTTTCTTT.

This clonotype qualifies as medium-sized. The chain carries TRBV6-2 or TRBV6-3 and TRBJ1-1; D is unresolved. The CDR3 extends over 11 amino acids. Trimming took off 5 bases at V and 5 bases at J, with 6 bases between the two ends. Germline CDR1 is MNHEY and CDR2 is SVGEGT. The CDR3 is CASSDRTEAFF. DNA of the CDR3: TGTGCCAGCAGTGACCGGACTGAAGCTTTCTTT.

This clonotype qualifies as hyperexpanded. The chain combines TRBV7-2 with TRBJ1-2, with TRBD1 as a possible D gene (5 bases). The germline V gene has CDR1 SGHTA and CDR2 FQGNSA. This CDR3 region has 12 residues. Trimming took off 4 bases at V and 5 bases at J, with 8 bases between the two ends. DNA of the CDR3: TGTGCCAGCAGCTACCAGGGTTATGGCTACACCTTC. Its translation is CASSYQGYGYTF.

This clonotype occurred many times. The gene calls are TRBV7-2 and TRBJ2-3; D unresolved. V dropped 0 bases and J dropped 6 bases, with 16 bases sitting between them. CDR1 and CDR2 (germline): SGHTA, FQGNSA. The CDR3 runs to 16 residues. CDR3 sequence (DNA): TGTGCCAGCAGCTTAGCGGCGGCTAGAAGGTCGGATACGCAGTATTTT. Protein sequence: CASSLAAARRSDTQYF.

In this sample, this clonotype turned up a few times. The CDR3: CAWSGQRNQPQHF. Written as DNA, the CDR3 is TGTGCCTGGAGTGGACAGCGGAATCAGCCCCAGCATTTT. V gene TRBV30 combines with J gene TRBJ1-5, with a weak D call TRBD1 (5 bases). Trimming took off 1 base at V and 4 bases at J, with 8 bases between the two ends. The length of the CDR3 is 13 residues. The germline gives CDR1 GTSNPN, CDR2 SVGIG (reference sequence).

The rearrangement uses TRBV5-1 and TRBJ2-2; D unclear. The V end lost 0 bases, the J end lost 3 bases, and 6 bases lay between the germline ends. Per germline, CDR1 SGHRS and CDR2 YFSETQ. The CDR3 has 14 residues. The chain's CDR3 is CASSLAEYTGELFF. CDR3 nucleotides: TGCGCCAGCAGCTTGGCGGAGTACACCGGGGAGCTGTTTTTT. Full variable domain (remainder filled in from reference TRBV5-1 and TRBJ2-2): KAGVTQTPRYLIKTRGQQVTLSCSPISGHRSVSWYQQTPGQGLQFLFEYFSETQRNKGNFPGRFSGRQFSNSRSEMNVSTLELGDSALYLCASSLAEYTGELFFGEGSRLTVL.

By proportion, this clonotype is medium-sized (0.01 to 0.1%). The chain employs TRBV27 and TRBJ1-6, with TRBD1 matching 7 bases. With 2 bases clipped from V and 8 bases from J, the junction kept 12 bases outside the gene matches. CDR1 MNHEY and CDR2 SMNVEV come from the germline V gene (reference sequence). There are 17 residues in the CDR3. CDR3 sequence (DNA): TGTGCCAGCAGTTTAAAATCGGGAGGGGGCAACGATTCACCCCTCCACTTT. This sequence encodes CASSLKSGGGNDSPLHF.

This clonotype was detected only once. This chain connects TRBV7-9 to TRBJ1-1; D gene ambiguous. V lost 1 base to trimming and J lost 0 bases, with 9 bases between them. This CDR3 comprises 15 residues. Germline V gives CDR1 SEHNR, CDR2 FQNEAQ (reference sequence). CDR3 amino acids: CASSLGAVVNTEAFF. The CDR3 region has the DNA TGTGCCAGCAGCTTAGGCGCAGTTGTGAACACTGAAGCTTTCTTT. Supplemented by reference TRBV7-9 and TRBJ1-1, the full variable domain reads DTGVSQNPRHKITKRGQNVTFRCDPISEHNRLYWYRQTLGQGPEFLTYFQNEAQLEKSRLLSDRFSAERPKGSFSTLEIQRTEQGDSAMYLCASSLGAVVNTEAFFGQGTRLTVV.